In this sample, the clone carrying this TCR beta chain turned up many times. What it binds is not known. TCRdb re-derived calls from the 5' RACE reads in MiXCR, one entry per CDR3 protein. There are 20,000 to 30,000 distinct CDR3 sequences in the sample; 8.8% occur only once, and approximately 7.5% lies in the top ten. The entry originates in a study of spatial heterogeneity in lung cancer. Regarding the study as a whole: One measure, the expanded intratumoral alpha and beta TCR count, tracked tumor mutation counts.

Stated time point: sample taken at primary tumor resection. This receptor was obtained from a male donor with early-stage non-small cell lung cancer. The sample was lung tumor tissue, taken at surgery.

In DNA, the CDR3 is TGTGCCAGCGGGACGGAAAACACCGGGGAGCTGTTTTTT. It codes for CASGTENTGELFF. This chain joins TRBV28 and TRBJ2-2; the D call may be TRBD1 or TRBD2 (5 bases each). Germline loops: CDR1 MDHEN, CDR2 SYDVKM. The CDR3 consists of 13 residues. The ends were cut back, 8 bases at V and 2 bases at J, with 9 bases in the middle.